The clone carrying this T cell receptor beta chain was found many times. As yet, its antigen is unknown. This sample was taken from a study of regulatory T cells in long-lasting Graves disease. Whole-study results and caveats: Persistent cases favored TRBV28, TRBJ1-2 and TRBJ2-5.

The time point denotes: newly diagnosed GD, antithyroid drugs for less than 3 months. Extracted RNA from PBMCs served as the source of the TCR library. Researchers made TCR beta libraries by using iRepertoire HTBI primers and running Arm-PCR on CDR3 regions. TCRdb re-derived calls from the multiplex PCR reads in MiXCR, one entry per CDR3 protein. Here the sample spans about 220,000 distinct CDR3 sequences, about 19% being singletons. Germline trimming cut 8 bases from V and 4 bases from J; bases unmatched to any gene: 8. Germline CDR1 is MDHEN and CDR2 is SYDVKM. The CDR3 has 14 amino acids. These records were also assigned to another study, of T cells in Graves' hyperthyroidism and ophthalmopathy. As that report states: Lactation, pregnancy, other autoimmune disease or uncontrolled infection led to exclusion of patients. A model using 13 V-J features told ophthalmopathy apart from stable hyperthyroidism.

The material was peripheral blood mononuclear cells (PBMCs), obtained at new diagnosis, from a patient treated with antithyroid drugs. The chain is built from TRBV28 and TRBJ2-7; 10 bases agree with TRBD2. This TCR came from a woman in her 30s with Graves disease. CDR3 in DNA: TGTGCCAGCTCGGACATAGCGGGAGGTTACGAGCAGTACTTC. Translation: CASSDIAGGYEQYF.